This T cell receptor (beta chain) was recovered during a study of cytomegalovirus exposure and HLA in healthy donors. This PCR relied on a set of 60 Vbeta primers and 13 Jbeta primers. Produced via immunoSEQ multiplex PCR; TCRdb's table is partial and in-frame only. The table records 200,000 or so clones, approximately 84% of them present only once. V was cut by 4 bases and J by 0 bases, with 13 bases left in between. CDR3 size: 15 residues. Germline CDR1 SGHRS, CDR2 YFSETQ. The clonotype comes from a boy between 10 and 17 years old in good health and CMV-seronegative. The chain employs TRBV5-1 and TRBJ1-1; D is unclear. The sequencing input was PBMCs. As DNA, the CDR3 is TGCGCCAGCAGCCAGCGACTGAGTATGAACACTGAAGCTTTCTTT. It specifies CASSQRLSMNTEAFF.